This T cell receptor beta chain came from a study of graft-versus-host responses after intestinal transplantation. Whole-study context: Uniformly, recipients were administered anti-thymocyte globulin induction with subsequent tacrolimus and steroids for three to four years.

Assay used: immunoSEQ multiplex PCR; TCRdb lists only in-frame clones, some missing. The data contain about 15,000 clones, roughly two fifths of them singletons. This clone was found a few times. The study plated around 200,000 CFSE-labeled responders with around 200,000 irradiated, violet-dye-labeled stimulators. Sorting of proliferating CFSE-low CD3+CD4+ and CD3+CD8+ responders took place after the reaction. The CDR3 extends over 16 amino acids. V was clipped by 2 bases and J by 0 bases, with 12 bases between them. Germline V gene data show CDR1 as SGHRS and CDR2 as YFSETQ. The clonotype originates from a human patient who received an intestinal transplant. The source material was alloreactive CD8+ T cells from a mixed lymphocyte reaction culture, sampled before intestinal transplant. Subset meaning: CFSE-low proliferating T cells sorted from roughly 6-day pre-transplant mixed lymphocyte reaction (GvH or HvG direction). This rearrangement joins TRBV5-1 to TRBJ2-1; D might be TRBD1 (6 bases). CDR3 DNA: TGCGCCAGCAGCTTCCCGGACAGTGACTCCTACAATGAGCAGTTCTTC. Translating it yields CASSFPDSDSYNEQFF.